The clone carrying this TCR beta chain was seen more than once but under ten times. Some clones are missing from TCRdb's copy, which holds only in-frame ones; the method was immunoSEQ multiplex PCR. The sample shows around 56,000 clones, under 85% of them seen only once. The data were obtained in a study of blood T cell repertoires in COVID-19. The TCR was taken from a man between 60 and 75 years old with acute or convalescent COVID-19. The sequenced sample consisted of peripheral blood.

The CDR3 DNA reads TGCGCCAGCAGCCAAGTGACTACCCTAGGGCTTCTCTCCTACAATGAGCAGTTCTTC. Translating gives CASSQVTTLGLLSYNEQFF. The chain has TRBV4-1 and TRBJ2-1; perhaps TRBD2 as D (5 bases). This CDR3 contains 19 residues. The V gene's germline CDR1 is MGHRA and CDR2 YSYEKL. Trimming removed 1 base at V and 0 bases at J, with 19 bases between.